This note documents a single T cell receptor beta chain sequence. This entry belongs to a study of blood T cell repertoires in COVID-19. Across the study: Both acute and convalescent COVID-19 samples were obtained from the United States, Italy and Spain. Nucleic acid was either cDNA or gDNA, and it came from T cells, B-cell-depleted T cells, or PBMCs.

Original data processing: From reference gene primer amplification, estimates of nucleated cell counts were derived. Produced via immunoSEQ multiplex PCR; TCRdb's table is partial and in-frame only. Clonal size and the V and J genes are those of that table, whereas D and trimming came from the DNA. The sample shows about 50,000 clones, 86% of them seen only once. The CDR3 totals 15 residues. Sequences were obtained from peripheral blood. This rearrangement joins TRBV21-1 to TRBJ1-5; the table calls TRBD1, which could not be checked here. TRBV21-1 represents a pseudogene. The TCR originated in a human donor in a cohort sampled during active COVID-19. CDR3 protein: CASRTGEMSNQPQHF. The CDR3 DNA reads TGTGCCAGCCGCACAGGGGAAATGAGCAATCAGCCCCAGCATTTT.